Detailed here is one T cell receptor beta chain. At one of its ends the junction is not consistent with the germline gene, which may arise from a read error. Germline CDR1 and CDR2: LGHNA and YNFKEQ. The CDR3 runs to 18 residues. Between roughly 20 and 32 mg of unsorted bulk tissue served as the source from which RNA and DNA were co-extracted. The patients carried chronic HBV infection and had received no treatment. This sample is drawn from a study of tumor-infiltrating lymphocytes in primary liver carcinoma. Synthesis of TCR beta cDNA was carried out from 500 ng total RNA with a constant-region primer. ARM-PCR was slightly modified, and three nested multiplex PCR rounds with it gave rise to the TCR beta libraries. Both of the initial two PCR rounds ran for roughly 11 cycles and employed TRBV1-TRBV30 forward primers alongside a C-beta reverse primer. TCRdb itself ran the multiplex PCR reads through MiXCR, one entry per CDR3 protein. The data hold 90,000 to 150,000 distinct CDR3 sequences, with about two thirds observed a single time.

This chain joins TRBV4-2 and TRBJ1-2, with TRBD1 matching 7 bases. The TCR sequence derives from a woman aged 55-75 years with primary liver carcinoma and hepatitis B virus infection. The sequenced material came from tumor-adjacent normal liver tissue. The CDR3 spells CASSLGDSRGKASYGYIF. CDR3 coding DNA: TGTGCCAGCAGCCTAGGGGACAGCCGTGGAAAGGCCTCCTATGGCTACATCTTC.